Listed below are T cell receptor beta chains from one sample, sequenced in a study of T cells in Graves' hyperthyroidism and ophthalmopathy. A single record per CDR3 protein comes from TCRdb applying MiXCR to the multiplex PCR reads. The sample contains 730,000 or so distinct CDR3 sequences, over 15% of which appear only once. Sequenced input: blood. These receptor sequences come from a woman in her 50s with Graves' hyperthyroidism that later progressed to Graves' ophthalmopathy. The CDR3 runs from the conserved cysteine through the conserved F or W. The order of the fields is J gene, clone size, V gene, D gene, CDR3 protein. The D gene is left open where the match is weak. The size of a clone is reported for some rows only, either as once, few or many, or as a class for expanded clones.

j_gene: TRBJ2-1; abundance: few; v_gene: TRBV4-1; d_gene: -; CDR3aa: CASSQDSGNPYNEQFF
j_gene: TRBJ2-7; abundance: many; v_gene: TRBV6-1; d_gene: -; CDR3aa: CASSPGFGEQYF
j_gene: TRBJ2-3; abundance: many; v_gene: TRBV2; d_gene: TRBD1; CDR3aa: CASSVIPGQGGDTQYF
j_gene: TRBJ1-1; abundance: many; v_gene: TRBV12-3/TRBV12-4; d_gene: -; CDR3aa: CASFRDKGFLDTEAFF
j_gene: TRBJ2-7; abundance: many; v_gene: TRBV2; d_gene: -; CDR3aa: CASTLRAGMEYEQYF
j_gene: TRBJ2-4; abundance: few; v_gene: TRBV20-1; d_gene: -; CDR3aa: CSARVGQGNIQYF
j_gene: TRBJ1-1; abundance: few; v_gene: TRBV9; d_gene: -; CDR3aa: CASSVGGGVEAFF
j_gene: TRBJ2-3; abundance: -; v_gene: TRBV5-4; d_gene: -; CDR3aa: CASSLELGSDTQYF
j_gene: TRBJ2-5; abundance: many; v_gene: TRBV20-1; d_gene: -; CDR3aa: CSAPIRETQYF
j_gene: TRBJ1-1; abundance: few; v_gene: TRBV19; d_gene: -; CDR3aa: CASSIGEVNTEAFF
j_gene: TRBJ2-6; abundance: few; v_gene: TRBV18; d_gene: -; CDR3aa: CASSPSQVQGWANVLTF
j_gene: TRBJ1-2; abundance: few; v_gene: TRBV12-3/TRBV12-4; d_gene: -; CDR3aa: CASSLVESGYTF
j_gene: TRBJ1-4; abundance: few; v_gene: TRBV7-2; d_gene: -; CDR3aa: CASTHRRGGEKLFF
j_gene: TRBJ2-1; abundance: few; v_gene: TRBV24-1; d_gene: TRBD2; CDR3aa: CATSVTGGPYEQFF
j_gene: TRBJ1-5; abundance: few; v_gene: TRBV6-1; d_gene: TRBD1; CDR3aa: CASRPPGTGDQPQHF
j_gene: TRBJ2-2; abundance: -; v_gene: TRBV5-1; d_gene: TRBD1; CDR3aa: CASSGKQGETGELFF
j_gene: TRBJ2-7; abundance: few; v_gene: TRBV7-9; d_gene: TRBD1; CDR3aa: CASSSRDSISYEQYF
j_gene: TRBJ1-1; abundance: many; v_gene: TRBV18; d_gene: -; CDR3aa: CASSPGGSGAFF
j_gene: TRBJ2-4; abundance: few; v_gene: TRBV6-9; d_gene: TRBD1; CDR3aa: CASSYSGTEKNIQYF
j_gene: TRBJ2-7; abundance: -; v_gene: TRBV6-1; d_gene: -; CDR3aa: CAGSDETGLHEQYF
j_gene: TRBJ2-7; abundance: -; v_gene: TRBV13; d_gene: TRBD1; CDR3aa: CASSKRTGSLFEQYF
j_gene: TRBJ2-3; abundance: few; v_gene: TRBV5-5; d_gene: -; CDR3aa: CASSGAGVDTQYF
j_gene: TRBJ2-1; abundance: -; v_gene: TRBV20-1; d_gene: TRBD2; CDR3aa: CSARLGGVTSYNEQFF
j_gene: TRBJ2-7; abundance: many; v_gene: TRBV20-1; d_gene: -; CDR3aa: CSADSIYEQYF
j_gene: TRBJ2-7; abundance: -; v_gene: TRBV7-9; d_gene: -; CDR3aa: CATGWGDKPYEQYF
j_gene: TRBJ1-4; abundance: once; v_gene: TRBV18; d_gene: -; CDR3aa: CASSPPGLTEGIGVREKLFF
j_gene: TRBJ1-5; abundance: few; v_gene: TRBV6-5; d_gene: -; CDR3aa: CASSYTHNQPQHF
j_gene: TRBJ2-1; abundance: many; v_gene: TRBV27; d_gene: -; CDR3aa: CASSKRSSYNEQFF
j_gene: TRBJ2-1; abundance: -; v_gene: TRBV7-7; d_gene: TRBD2; CDR3aa: CASSLLPVESGGGSEQFF
j_gene: TRBJ2-7; abundance: many; v_gene: TRBV20-1; d_gene: TRBD2; CDR3aa: CSARDTSGGSYEQYF
j_gene: TRBJ2-1; abundance: many; v_gene: TRBV6-2/TRBV6-3; d_gene: TRBD2; CDR3aa: CASSYYLAGGSSYNEQFF
j_gene: TRBJ2-1; abundance: -; v_gene: TRBV10-3; d_gene: -; CDR3aa: CAISESPDYNEQFF
j_gene: TRBJ1-1; abundance: -; v_gene: TRBV2; d_gene: -; CDR3aa: CASSDPPNTEAFF
j_gene: TRBJ1-1; abundance: many; v_gene: TRBV12-3/TRBV12-4; d_gene: -; CDR3aa: CASTLTGNTEAFF
j_gene: TRBJ2-7; abundance: -; v_gene: TRBV18; d_gene: TRBD1; CDR3aa: CASSPGQGDVYEQYF
j_gene: TRBJ1-5; abundance: -; v_gene: TRBV7-9; d_gene: -; CDR3aa: CASSRVDTYQPQHF
j_gene: TRBJ1-2; abundance: -; v_gene: TRBV12-3/TRBV12-4; d_gene: TRBD1; CDR3aa: CASLFSSRDRGYGYTF
j_gene: TRBJ1-6; abundance: -; v_gene: TRBV10-1; d_gene: -; CDR3aa: CASSERHRNSPLHF
j_gene: TRBJ1-2; abundance: few; v_gene: TRBV6-4; d_gene: -; CDR3aa: CASSRTLGALNGYTF